These 12 T cell receptor beta chains originate from one sample sequenced in a study of identical twins. One entry per CDR3 protein results from TCRdb running MiXCR on the 5' RACE reads. The table lists about 190,000 distinct CDR3 sequences, around 15% of them singletons, with 40% in the top ten. In addition, the sample was reused for a study of T cells expressing NK-cell markers.

Sequences were obtained from CD8+ T cells sorted from blood. The source is a woman under 30 in good health.

A few counts support this clonotype. The gene calls are TRBV9 and TRBJ2-3; 14 bases align to TRBD2. The CDR3 consists of 15 residues. Germline V gene lookup returns CDR1 SGDLS and CDR2 YYNGEE. Trimming removed 3 bases from V and 10 bases from J; junction bases left unmatched: 7. The CDR3 protein is CASSARLAGGPPQYF. CDR3 in DNA: TGTGCCAGCAGCGCCCGACTAGCGGGGGGGCCACCGCAGTATTTT.

V usage is TRBV27 and J usage is TRBJ2-3; TRBD2 might be the D (5 bases). V lost 6 bases and J lost 4, with 20 bases in between. Germline-derived CDR1 and CDR2 are MNHEY and SMNVEV (reference sequence). The CDR3 runs 16 residues. For the CDR3, the DNA is TGTGCCAGCAGCAACGGTTTATCATTACTAGCAGATACGCAGTATTTT. This gives the protein CASSNGLSLLADTQYF.

This clonotype was observed a handful of times. The chain uses TRBV11-2 and TRBJ2-7; tentative D call: TRBD1 (8 bases). Germline CDR1 is SGHAT and CDR2 is FQNNGV. This CDR3 contains 17 residues. V lost 4 bases to trimming and J lost 2 bases, with 21 bases between them. The CDR3 DNA follows: TGTGCCAGCAGCTCCCCTTACAGGGGGGGATTCCCCTACGAGCAGTACTTC. It encodes CASSSPYRGGFPYEQYF.

This clonotype has more than one count but fewer than ten. The V call is TRBV20-1, the J call TRBJ1-2; unclear D gene. Germline V gene lookup returns CDR1 DFQATT and CDR2 SNEGSKA (reference sequence). This CDR3 has 11 residues. V gave up 6 bases and J gave up 5 bases, with 10 bases separating them. CDR3 residues: CSAHGDYGYTF. CDR3 nucleotide sequence: TGCAGTGCCCATGGGGATTATGGCTACACCTTC.

This clonotype was observed a few times. The chain couples TRBV20-1 to TRBJ2-7; TRBD1 is a possible D gene (5 bases). CDR3 length equals 12 residues. Trimming cost V 3 bases and J 2 bases, with 8 bases left between them. Germline V gene data show CDR1 as DFQATT and CDR2 as SNEGSKA (reference sequence). The CDR3 loop is CSARDTPYEQYF. DNA of the CDR3: TGCAGTGCTAGGGACACCCCCTACGAGCAGTACTTC.

The chain uses TRBV20-1 and TRBJ2-1; TRBD2 matches 8 bases. The CDR3 covers 14 residues. The V gene end was trimmed by 3 bases and the J gene end by 7 bases; junction bases not matched to a gene: 8. The V gene's germline CDR1 is DFQATT and CDR2 SNEGSKA (reference sequence). The CDR3: CSASRVSGNNEQFF. The CDR3 DNA is TGCAGTGCTAGTCGGGTTAGCGGGAATAATGAGCAGTTCTTC.

This clonotype was picked up a small number of times. J is TRBJ2-2 and V is TRBV12-3 or TRBV12-4; the D is unclear. This CDR3 spans 11 amino acids. V dropped 5 bases and J dropped 5 bases, with 3 bases sitting between them. This CDR3 is CASSQTGELFF. Here the CDR3 DNA reads TGTGCCAGCAGTCAAACCGGGGAGCTGTTTTTT.

The chain recombines TRBV6-5 with TRBJ2-2; TRBD2 is a possible D gene (7 bases). The V gene lost 3 bases and the J gene lost 8 bases, with 16 bases spanning the gap. The germline CDR1 and CDR2 sequences are MNHEY and SVGAGI. CDR3 size: 15 residues. The CDR3 spells CASSYSRGPGGELFF. The DNA of the CDR3 is TGTGCCAGCAGTTATTCGCGGGGGCCCGGAGGGGAGCTGTTTTTT.

The chain employs TRBV29-1 and TRBJ2-1, with unresolved D. Germline V gene data show CDR1 as SQVTM and CDR2 as ANQGSEA. V lost 7 bases and J 3 bases, leaving 7 bases between the germline ends. There are 11 residues in the CDR3. DNA of the CDR3: TGCAGCGCCCCGTACTACAATGAGCAGTTCTTC. Protein: CSAPYYNEQFF.

The chain is built from TRBV4-1 and TRBJ1-1, with D perhaps TRBD1 (6 bases). Trimming removed 0 bases at V and 1 base at J, with 12 bases between. Per germline, CDR1 MGHRA and CDR2 YSYEKL. This CDR3 is 16 amino acids long. CDR3: CASSQEKGVGNTEAFF. Written as DNA, the CDR3 is TGCGCCAGCAGCCAAGAGAAGGGGGTTGGGAACACTGAAGCTTTCTTT.

This clonotype has more than one count but fewer than ten. V and J are TRBV7-9 and TRBJ2-7, with 12 positions matching TRBD1. The CDR3 sequence is 15 residues long. V trimming: 5 bases; J trimming: 6 bases; junction bases outside the gene matches: 8. Germline assignment: CDR1 SEHNR and CDR2 FQNEAQ (reference sequence). CDR3 sequence (DNA): TGTGCCAGCAGCCCTGGGACAGGGGGCACCACCGAGCAGTACTTC. Its protein product is CASSPGTGGTTEQYF.

The chain links TRBV6-2 or TRBV6-3 to TRBJ1-2; 7 positions match TRBD1. This CDR3 is built from 15 residues. J was trimmed by 5 bases and V by 8 bases; bases with no gene match: 14. The germline gives CDR1 MNHEY, CDR2 SVGEGT. The DNA for the CDR3 is TGTGCCAGCTCCTCCGGGGACAGAGGAGGGTATGGCTACACCTTC. Its translation: CASSSGDRGGYGYTF.